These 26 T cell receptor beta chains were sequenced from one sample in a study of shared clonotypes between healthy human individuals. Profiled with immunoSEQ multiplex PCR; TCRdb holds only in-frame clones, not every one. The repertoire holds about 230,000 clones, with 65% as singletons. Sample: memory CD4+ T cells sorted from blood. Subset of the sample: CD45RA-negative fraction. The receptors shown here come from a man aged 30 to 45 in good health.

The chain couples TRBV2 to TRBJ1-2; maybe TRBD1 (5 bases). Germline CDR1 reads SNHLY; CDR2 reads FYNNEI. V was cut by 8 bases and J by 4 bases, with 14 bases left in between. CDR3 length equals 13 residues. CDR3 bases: TGTGCCAGCGTGAGGGACGCCAGCTATGGCTACACCTTC. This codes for CASVRDASYGYTF.

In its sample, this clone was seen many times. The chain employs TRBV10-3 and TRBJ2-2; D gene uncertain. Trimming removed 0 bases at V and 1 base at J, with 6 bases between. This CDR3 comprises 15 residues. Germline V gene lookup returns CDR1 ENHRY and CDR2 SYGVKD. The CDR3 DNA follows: TGTGCCATCAGTGAGTCTGCCGTGAACACCGGGGAGCTGTTTTTT. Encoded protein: CAISESAVNTGELFF.

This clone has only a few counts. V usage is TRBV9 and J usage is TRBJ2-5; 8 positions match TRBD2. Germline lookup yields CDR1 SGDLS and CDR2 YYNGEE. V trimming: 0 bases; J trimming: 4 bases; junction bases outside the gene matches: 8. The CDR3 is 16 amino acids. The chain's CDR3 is CASSVGSGTVRETQYF. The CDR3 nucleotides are TGTGCCAGCAGCGTAGGTAGCGGGACCGTGAGAGAGACCCAGTACTTC.

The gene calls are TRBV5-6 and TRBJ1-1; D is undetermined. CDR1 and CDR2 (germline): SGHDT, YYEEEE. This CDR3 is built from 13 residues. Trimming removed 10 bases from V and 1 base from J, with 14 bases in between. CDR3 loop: CASLYRSNTEAFF. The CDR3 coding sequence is TGTGCCTCCCTATACCGTTCGAACACTGAAGCTTTCTTT.

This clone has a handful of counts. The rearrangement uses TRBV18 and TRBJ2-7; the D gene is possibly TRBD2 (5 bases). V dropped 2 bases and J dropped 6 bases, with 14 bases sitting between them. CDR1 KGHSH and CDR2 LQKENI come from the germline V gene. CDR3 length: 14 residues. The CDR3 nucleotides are TGTGCCAGCTCACCATCGGGAAGCTATGGCGAGCAGTACTTC. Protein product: CASSPSGSYGEQYF.

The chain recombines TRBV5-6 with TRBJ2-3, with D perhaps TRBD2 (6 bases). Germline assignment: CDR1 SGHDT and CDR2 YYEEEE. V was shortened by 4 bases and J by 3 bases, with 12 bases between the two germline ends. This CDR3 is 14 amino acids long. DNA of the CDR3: TGTGCCAGCAGCCTAGGGACTCGAACAGATACGCAGTATTTT. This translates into CASSLGTRTDTQYF. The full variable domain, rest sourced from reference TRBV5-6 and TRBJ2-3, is DAGVTQSPTHLIKTRGQQVTLRCSPKSGHDTVSWYQQALGQGPQFIFQYYEEEERQRGNFPDRFSGHQFPNYSSELNVNALLLGDSALYLCASSLGTRTDTQYFGPGTRLTVL.

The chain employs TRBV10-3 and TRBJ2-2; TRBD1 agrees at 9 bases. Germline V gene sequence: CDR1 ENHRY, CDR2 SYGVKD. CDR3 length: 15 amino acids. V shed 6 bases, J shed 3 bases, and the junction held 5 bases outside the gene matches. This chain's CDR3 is CAIRPGQGDTGELFF. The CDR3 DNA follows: TGTGCCATCAGACCGGGACAGGGTGACACCGGGGAGCTGTTTTTT.

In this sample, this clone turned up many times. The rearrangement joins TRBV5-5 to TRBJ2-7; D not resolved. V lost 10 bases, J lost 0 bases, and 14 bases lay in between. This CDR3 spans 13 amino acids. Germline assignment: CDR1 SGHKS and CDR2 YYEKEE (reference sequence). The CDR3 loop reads CAVQREDSYEQYF. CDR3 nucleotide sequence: TGTGCCGTGCAGAGAGAGGACTCCTACGAGCAGTACTTC.

CDR3 residues: CSVADVETQYF. Here the CDR3 DNA reads TGCAGCGTTGCGGACGTTGAGACCCAGTACTTC. The chain employs TRBV29-1 and TRBJ2-5; D uncertain. The germline CDR1 and CDR2 sequences are SQVTM and ANQGSEA. Between the trimmed V and J ends, which lost 4 bases and 5 bases, there was a span of 8 bases. CDR3 length equals 11 residues. Full variable domain (outside the CDR3, taken from reference TRBV29-1 and TRBJ2-5): SAVISQKPSRDICQRGTSLTIQCQVDSQVTMMFWYRQQPGQSLTLIATANQGSEATYESGFVIDKFPISRPNLTFSTLTVSNMSPEDSSIYLCSVADVETQYFGPGTRLLVL.

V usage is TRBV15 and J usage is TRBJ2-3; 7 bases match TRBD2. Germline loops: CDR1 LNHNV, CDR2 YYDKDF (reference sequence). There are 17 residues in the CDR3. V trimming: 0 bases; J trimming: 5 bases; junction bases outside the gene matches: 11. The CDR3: CATSRDRTAGVLDTQYF. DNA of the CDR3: TGTGCCACCAGCAGAGATCGGACGGCGGGAGTATTAGATACGCAGTATTTT.

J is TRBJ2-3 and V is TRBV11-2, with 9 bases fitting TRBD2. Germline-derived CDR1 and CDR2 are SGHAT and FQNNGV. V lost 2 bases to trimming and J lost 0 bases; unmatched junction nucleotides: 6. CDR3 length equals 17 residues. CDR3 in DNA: TGTGCCAGCAGCTTAATCGGACTAGCGACTAGCACAGATACGCAGTATTTT. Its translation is CASSLIGLATSTDTQYF.

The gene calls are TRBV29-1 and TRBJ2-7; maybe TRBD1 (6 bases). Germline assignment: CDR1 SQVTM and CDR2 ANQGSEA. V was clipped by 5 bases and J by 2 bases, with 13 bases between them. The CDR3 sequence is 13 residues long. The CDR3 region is CSVRTGSPYEQYF. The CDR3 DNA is TGCAGCGTTAGAACAGGGTCGCCCTACGAGCAGTACTTC.

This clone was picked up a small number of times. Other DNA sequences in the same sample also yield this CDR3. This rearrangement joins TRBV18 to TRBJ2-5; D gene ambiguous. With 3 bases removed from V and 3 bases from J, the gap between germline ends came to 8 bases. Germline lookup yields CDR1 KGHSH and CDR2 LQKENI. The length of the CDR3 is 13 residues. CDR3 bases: TGTGCCAGCTCACCGGGCAGCGAAGAGACCCAGTACTTC. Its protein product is CASSPGSEETQYF.

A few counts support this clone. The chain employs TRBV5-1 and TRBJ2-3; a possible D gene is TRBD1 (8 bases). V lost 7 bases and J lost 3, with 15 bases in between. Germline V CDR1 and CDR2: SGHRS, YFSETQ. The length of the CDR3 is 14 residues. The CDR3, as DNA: TGCGCCAGCCGGACAGGGAGGGGAACAGATACGCAGTATTTT. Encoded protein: CASRTGRGTDTQYF.

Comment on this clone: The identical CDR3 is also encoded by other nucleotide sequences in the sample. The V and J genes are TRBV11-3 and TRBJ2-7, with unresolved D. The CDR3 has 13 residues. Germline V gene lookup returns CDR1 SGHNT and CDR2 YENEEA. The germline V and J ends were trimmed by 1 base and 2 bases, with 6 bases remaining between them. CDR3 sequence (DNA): TGTGCCAGCAGCTTAGCTCCGACCTACGAGCAGTACTTC. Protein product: CASSLAPTYEQYF.

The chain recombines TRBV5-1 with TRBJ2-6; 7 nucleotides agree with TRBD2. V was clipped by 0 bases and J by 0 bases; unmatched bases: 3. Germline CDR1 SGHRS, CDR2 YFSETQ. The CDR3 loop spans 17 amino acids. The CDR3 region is CASSLAIAGSGANVLTF. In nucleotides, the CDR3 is TGCGCCAGCAGCTTGGCCATAGCGGGCTCTGGGGCCAACGTCCTGACTTTC.

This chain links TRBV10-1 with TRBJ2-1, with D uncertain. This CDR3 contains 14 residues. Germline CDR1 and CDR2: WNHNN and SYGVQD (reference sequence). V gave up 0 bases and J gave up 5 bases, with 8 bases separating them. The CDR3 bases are TGCGCCAGCAGTGAGTCCGCGCTGGACAATGAGCAGTTCTTC. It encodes CASSESALDNEQFF.

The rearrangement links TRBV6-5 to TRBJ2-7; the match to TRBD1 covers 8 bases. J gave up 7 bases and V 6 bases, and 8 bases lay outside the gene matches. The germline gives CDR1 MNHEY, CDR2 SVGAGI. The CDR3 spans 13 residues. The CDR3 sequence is CASRGQVVGEQYF. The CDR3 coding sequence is TGTGCCAGCAGGGGACAGGTGGTTGGTGAGCAGTACTTC.

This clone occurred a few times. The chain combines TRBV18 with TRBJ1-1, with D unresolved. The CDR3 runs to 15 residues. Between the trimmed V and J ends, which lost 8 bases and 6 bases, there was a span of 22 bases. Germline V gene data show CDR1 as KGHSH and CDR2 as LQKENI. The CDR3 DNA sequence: TGTGCCAGCACTCCGGGGAGGGCAATCGGAGCTGAAGCTTTCTTT. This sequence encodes CASTPGRAIGAEAFF.

The CDR3 DNA is TGTGCCAGCAGCCGCCCACTAGCGTCGGGCGAGCAGTACTTC. Translating gives CASSRPLASGEQYF. The chain recombines TRBV7-9 with TRBJ2-7; TRBD2 agrees at 7 bases. Germline V gene sequence: CDR1 SEHNR, CDR2 FQNEAQ (reference sequence). The length of the CDR3 is 14 residues. V was clipped by 5 bases and J by 6 bases; unmatched bases: 10. Drawing the rest from reference TRBV7-9 and TRBJ2-7, the complete variable domain is DTGVSQNPRHKITKRGQNVTFRCDPISEHNRLYWYRQTLGQGPEFLTYFQNEAQLEKSRLLSDRFSAERPKGSFSTLEIQRTEQGDSAMYLCASSRPLASGEQYFGPGTRLTVT.

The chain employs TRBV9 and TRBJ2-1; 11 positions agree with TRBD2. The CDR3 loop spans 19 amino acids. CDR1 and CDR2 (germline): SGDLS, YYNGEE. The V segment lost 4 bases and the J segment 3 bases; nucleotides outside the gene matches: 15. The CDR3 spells CASSPRLAGREGLYNEQFF. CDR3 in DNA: TGTGCCAGCAGCCCGCGACTAGCGGGACGGGAAGGGCTCTACAATGAGCAGTTCTTC.

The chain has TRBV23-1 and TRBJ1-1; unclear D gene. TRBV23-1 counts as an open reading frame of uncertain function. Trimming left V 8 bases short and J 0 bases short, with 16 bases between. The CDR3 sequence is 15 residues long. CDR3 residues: CASVPDKGMNTEAFF. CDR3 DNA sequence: TGCGCCAGCGTGCCTGACAAAGGCATGAACACTGAAGCTTTCTTT.

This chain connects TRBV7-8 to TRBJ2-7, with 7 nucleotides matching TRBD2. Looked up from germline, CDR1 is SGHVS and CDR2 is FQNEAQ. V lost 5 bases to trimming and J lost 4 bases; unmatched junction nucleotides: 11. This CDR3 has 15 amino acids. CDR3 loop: CASSREVGRGYEQYF. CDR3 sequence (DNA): TGTGCCAGCAGCCGGGAGGTAGGACGTGGATACGAGCAGTACTTC. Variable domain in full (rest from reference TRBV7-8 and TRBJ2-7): GAGVSQSPRYKVAKRGQDVALRCDPISGHVSLFWYQQALGQGPEFLTYFQNEAQLDKSGLPSDRFFAERPEGSVSTLKIQRTQQEDSAVYLCASSREVGRGYEQYFGPGTRLTVT.

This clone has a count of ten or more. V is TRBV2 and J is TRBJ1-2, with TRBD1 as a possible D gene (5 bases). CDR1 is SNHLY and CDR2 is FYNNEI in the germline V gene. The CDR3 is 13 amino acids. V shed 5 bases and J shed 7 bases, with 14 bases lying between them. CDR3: CASSPQPGFGYTF. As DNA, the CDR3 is TGTGCCAGCAGTCCCCAGCCAGGGTTTGGCTACACCTTC.

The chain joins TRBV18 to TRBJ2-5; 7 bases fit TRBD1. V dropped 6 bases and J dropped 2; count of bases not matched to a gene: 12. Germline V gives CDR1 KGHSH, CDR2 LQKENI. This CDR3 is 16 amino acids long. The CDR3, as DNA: TGTGCCAGCTCCCGGACAGGCGAGGTCTCACAAGAGACCCAGTACTTC. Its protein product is CASSRTGEVSQETQYF.

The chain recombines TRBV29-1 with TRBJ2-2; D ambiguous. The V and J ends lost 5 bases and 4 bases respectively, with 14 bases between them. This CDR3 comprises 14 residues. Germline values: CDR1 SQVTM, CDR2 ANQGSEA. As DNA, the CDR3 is TGCAGCGTTTTACGTGGGTCCTCCACCGGGGAGCTGTTTTTT. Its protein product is CSVLRGSSTGELFF.